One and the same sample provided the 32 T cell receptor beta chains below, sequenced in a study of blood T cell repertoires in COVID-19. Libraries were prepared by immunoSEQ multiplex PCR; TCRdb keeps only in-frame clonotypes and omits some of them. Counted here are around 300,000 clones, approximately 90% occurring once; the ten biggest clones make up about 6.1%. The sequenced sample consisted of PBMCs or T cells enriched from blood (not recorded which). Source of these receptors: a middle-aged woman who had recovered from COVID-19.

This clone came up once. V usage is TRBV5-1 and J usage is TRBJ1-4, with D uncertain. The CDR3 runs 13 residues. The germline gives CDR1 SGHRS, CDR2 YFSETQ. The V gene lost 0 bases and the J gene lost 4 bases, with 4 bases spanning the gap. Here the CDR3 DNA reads TGCGCCAGCAGCTTGGGCGGTAATGAAAAACTGTTTTTT. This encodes CASSLGGNEKLFF.

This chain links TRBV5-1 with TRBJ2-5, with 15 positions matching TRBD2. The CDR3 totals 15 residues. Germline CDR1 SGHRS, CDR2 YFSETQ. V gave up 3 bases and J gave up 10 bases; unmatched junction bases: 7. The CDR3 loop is CASSSGLAGGSDQYF. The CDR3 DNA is TGCGCCAGCAGCTCGGGACTAGCGGGAGGTTCGGACCAGTACTTC.

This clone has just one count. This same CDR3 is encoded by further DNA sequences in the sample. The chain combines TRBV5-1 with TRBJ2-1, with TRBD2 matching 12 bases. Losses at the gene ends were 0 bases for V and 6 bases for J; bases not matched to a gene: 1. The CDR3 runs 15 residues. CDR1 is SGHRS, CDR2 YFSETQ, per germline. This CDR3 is CASSLGLAGVNEQFF. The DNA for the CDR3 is TGCGCCAGCAGCTTGGGACTAGCGGGAGTCAATGAGCAGTTCTTC.

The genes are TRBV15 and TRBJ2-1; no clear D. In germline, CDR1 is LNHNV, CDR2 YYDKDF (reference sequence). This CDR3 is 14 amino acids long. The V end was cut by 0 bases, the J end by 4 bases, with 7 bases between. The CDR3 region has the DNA TGTGCCACCAGCAGAGATCCCCAGTACAATGAGCAGTTCTTC. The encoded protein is CATSRDPQYNEQFF.

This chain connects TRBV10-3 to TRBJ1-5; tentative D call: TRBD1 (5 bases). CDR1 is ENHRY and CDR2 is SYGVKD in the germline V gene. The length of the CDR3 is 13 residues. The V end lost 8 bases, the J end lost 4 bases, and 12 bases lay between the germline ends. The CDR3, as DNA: TGTGCCATCGGGACGGAGGGGAATCAGCCCCAGCATTTT. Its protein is CAIGTEGNQPQHF.

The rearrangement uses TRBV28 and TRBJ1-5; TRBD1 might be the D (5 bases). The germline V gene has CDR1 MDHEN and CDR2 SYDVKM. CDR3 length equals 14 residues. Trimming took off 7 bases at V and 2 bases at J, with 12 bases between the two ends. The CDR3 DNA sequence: TGTGCCAGCAAAAGGGGCGGCGGCAATCAGCCCCAGCATTTT. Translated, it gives CASKRGGGNQPQHF.

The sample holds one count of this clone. The CDR3 nucleotides are TGTGCCAGCAGCCAAGCGAGCCCCGGGGTCGGGCCCCAGCATTTT. Amino acid sequence: CASSQASPGVGPQHF. This sequence joins TRBV3-1 (or the pseudogene TRBV3-2) and TRBJ1-5; D remains unclear. CDR1 is LGHDT, CDR2 YNNKEL, per germline (reference sequence). The V end lost 1 base, the J end lost 9 bases, and 16 bases lay between the germline ends. The CDR3 totals 15 residues.

The CDR3 reads CAISETQGNTEAFF. The CDR3 nucleotides read TGTGCCATCAGTGAAACTCAGGGGAACACTGAAGCTTTCTTT. This chain links TRBV10-3 with TRBJ1-1; D perhaps matches TRBD1 (5 bases). The germline V gene has CDR1 ENHRY and CDR2 SYGVKD. The CDR3 has 14 amino acids. Trimming stripped 3 bases from V and 1 base from J, with 9 bases between.

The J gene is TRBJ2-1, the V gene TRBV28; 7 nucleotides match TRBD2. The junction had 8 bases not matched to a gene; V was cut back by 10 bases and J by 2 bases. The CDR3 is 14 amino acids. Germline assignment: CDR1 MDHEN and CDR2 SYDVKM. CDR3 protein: CATGREPPYNEQFF. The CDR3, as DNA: TGTGCCACCGGGCGGGAGCCACCCTACAATGAGCAGTTCTTC. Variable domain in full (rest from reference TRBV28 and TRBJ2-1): DVKVTQSSRYLVKRTGEKVFLECVQDMDHENMFWYRQDPGLGLRLIYFSYDVKMKEKGDIPEGYSVSREKKERFSLILESASTNQTSMYLCATGREPPYNEQFFGPGTRLTVL.

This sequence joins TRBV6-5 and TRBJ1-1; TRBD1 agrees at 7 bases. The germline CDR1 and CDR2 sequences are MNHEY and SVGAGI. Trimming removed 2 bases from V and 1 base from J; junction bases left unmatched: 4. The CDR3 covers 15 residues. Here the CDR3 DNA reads TGTGCCAGCAGTTACAAGACAGGGCGGAACACTGAAGCTTTCTTT. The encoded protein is CASSYKTGRNTEAFF.

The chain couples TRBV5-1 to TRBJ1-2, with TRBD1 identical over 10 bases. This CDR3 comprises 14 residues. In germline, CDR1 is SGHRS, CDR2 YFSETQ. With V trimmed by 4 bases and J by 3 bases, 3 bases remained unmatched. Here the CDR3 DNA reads TGCGCCAGCAGCCCGGGACAGGGGCACTATGGCTACACCTTC. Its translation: CASSPGQGHYGYTF.

CDR3 in amino acids: CSVLRGSDTQYF. The CDR3 DNA is TGCAGCGTTTTAAGGGGATCGGATACGCAGTATTTT. The chain carries TRBV29-1 and TRBJ2-3; D might be TRBD1 (5 bases). Germline-derived CDR1 and CDR2 are SQVTM and ANQGSEA. Trimming took off 5 bases at V and 6 bases at J, with 12 bases between the two ends. CDR3 length: 12 residues.

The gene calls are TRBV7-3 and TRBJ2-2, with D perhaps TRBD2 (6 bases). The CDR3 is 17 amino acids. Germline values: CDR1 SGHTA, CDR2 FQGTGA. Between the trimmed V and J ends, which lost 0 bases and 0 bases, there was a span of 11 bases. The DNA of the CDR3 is TGTGCCAGCAGCTTAACGTCGGGAGCCGCGAACACCGGGGAGCTGTTTTTT. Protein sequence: CASSLTSGAANTGELFF. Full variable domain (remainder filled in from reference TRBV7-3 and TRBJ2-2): GAGVSQTPSNKVTEKGKYVELRCDPISGHTALYWYRQSLGQGPEFLIYFQGTGAADDSGLPNDRFFAVRPEGSVSTLKIQRTERGDSAVYLCASSLTSGAANTGELFFGEGSRLTVL.

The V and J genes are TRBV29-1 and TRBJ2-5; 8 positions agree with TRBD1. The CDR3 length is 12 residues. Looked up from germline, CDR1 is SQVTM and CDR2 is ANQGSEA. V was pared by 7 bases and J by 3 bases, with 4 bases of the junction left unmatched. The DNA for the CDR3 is TGCAGCGCGACAGGGGCCGAAGAGACCCAGTACTTC. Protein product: CSATGAEETQYF.

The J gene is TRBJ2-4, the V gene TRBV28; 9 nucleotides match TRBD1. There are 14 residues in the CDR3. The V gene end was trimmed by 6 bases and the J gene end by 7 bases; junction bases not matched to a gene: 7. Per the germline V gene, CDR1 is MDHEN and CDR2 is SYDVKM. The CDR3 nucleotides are TGTGCCAGCAGGAGGCCCGGGACAGGGAACATTCAGTACTTC. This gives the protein CASRRPGTGNIQYF.

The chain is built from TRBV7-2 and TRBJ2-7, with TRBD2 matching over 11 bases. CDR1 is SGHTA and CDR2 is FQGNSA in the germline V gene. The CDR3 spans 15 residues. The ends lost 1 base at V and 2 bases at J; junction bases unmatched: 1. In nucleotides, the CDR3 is TGTGCCAGCAGCTTAGGTAGCGGGGGGGCCTACGAGCAGTACTTC. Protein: CASSLGSGGAYEQYF.

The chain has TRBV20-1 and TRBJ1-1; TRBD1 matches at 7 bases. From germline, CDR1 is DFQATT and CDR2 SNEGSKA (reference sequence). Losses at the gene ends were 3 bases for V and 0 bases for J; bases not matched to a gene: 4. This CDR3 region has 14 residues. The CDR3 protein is CSASQGGMNTEAFF. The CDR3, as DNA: TGCAGTGCTAGTCAGGGGGGAATGAACACTGAAGCTTTCTTT.

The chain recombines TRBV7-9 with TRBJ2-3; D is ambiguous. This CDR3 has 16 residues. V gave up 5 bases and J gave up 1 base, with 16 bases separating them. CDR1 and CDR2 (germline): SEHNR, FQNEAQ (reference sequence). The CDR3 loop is CASSSRASHGTDTQYF. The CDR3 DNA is TGTGCCAGCAGCAGTCGCGCGAGCCATGGCACAGATACGCAGTATTTT.

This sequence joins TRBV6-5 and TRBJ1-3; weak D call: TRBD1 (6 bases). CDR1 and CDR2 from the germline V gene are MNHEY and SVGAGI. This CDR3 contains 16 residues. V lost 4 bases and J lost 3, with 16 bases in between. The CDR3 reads CASSSPKGGLGNTIYF. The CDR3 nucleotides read TGTGCCAGCAGTTCCCCCAAGGGGGGGCTTGGAAACACCATATATTTT.

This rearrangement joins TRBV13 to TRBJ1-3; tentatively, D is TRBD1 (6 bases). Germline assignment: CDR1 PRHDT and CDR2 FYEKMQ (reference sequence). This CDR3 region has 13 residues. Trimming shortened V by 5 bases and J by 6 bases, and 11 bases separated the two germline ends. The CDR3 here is CASSPGVANTIYF. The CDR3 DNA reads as TGTGCCAGCAGCCCAGGGGTCGCAAACACCATATATTTT.

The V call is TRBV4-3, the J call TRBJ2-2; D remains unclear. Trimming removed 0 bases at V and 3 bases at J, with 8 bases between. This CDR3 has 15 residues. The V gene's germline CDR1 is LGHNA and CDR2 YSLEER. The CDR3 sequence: CASSQDPGYTGELFF. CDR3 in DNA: TGCGCCAGCAGCCAAGATCCAGGTTACACCGGGGAGCTGTTTTTT.

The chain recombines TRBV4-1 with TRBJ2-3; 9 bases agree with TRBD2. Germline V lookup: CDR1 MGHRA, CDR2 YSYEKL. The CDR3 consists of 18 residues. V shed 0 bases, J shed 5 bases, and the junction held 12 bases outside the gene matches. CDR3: CASSQDPGVAGELDTQYF. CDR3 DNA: TGCGCCAGCAGCCAAGATCCGGGGGTAGCGGGAGAGTTAGATACGCAGTATTTT.

Written as DNA, the CDR3 is TGTGCCAGCTCACCCCCTTTACCGGGACTAGCGACTTCGAACTACGAGCAGTACTTC. This encodes CASSPPLPGLATSNYEQYF. The V gene is TRBV18, the J gene TRBJ2-7; 10 bases are a match to TRBD2. The CDR3 length is 19 residues. The J segment lost 3 bases and the V segment lost 3 bases, leaving 17 bases of the junction unmatched. The germline CDR1 and CDR2 sequences are KGHSH and LQKENI.

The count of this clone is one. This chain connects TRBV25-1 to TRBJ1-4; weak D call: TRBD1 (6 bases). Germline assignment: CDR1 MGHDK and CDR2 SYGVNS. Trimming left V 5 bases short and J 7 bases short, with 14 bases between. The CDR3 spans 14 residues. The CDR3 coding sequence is TGTGCCAGCAGTTCCTACAGGGTGGGTGAAAAACTGTTTTTT. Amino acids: CASSSYRVGEKLFF.

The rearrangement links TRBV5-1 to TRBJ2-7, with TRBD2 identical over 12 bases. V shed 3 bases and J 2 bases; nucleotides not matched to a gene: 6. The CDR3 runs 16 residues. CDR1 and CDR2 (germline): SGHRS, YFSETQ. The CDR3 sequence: CASSYSPSGRAYEQYF. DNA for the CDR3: TGCGCCAGCAGCTATAGCCCTAGCGGGAGGGCCTACGAGCAGTACTTC. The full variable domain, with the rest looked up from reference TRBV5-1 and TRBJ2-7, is KAGVTQTPRYLIKTRGQQVTLSCSPISGHRSVSWYQQTPGQGLQFLFEYFSETQRNKGNFPGRFSGRQFSNSRSEMNVSTLELGDSALYLCASSYSPSGRAYEQYFGPGTRLTVT.

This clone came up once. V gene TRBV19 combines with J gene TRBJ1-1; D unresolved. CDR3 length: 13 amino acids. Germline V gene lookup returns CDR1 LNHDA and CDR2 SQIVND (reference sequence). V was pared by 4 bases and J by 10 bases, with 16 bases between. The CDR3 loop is CASSTANSGGAFF. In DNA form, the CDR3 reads TGTGCCAGTAGTACAGCGAATTCGGGAGGAGCTTTCTTT.

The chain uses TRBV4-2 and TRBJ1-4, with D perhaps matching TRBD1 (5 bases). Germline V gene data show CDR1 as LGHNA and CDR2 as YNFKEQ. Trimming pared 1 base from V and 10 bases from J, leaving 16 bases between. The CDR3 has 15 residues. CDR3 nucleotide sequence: TGTGCCAGCAGCCAAGTTGGGGCGCCGGGAGCAAAACTGTTTTTT. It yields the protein CASSQVGAPGAKLFF.

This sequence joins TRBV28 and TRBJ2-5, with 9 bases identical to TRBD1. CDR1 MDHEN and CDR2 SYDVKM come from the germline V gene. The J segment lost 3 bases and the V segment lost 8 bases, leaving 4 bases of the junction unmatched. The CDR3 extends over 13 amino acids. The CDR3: CASRDRAKETQYF. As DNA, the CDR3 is TGTGCCAGCCGGGACAGGGCCAAAGAGACCCAGTACTTC.

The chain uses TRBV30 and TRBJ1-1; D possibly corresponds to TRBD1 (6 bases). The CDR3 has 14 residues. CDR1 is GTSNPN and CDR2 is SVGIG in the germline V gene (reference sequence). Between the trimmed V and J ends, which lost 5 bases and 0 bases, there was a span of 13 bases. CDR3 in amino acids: CAWGLRQVNTEAFF. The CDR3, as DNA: TGTGCCTGGGGGCTTCGACAGGTGAACACTGAAGCTTTCTTT. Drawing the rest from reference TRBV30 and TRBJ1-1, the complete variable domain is SQTIHQWPATLVQPVGSPLSLECTVEGTSNPNLYWYRQAAGRGLQLLFYSVGIGQISSEVPQNLSASRPQDRQFILSSKKLLLSDSGFYLCAWGLRQVNTEAFFGQGTRLTVV.

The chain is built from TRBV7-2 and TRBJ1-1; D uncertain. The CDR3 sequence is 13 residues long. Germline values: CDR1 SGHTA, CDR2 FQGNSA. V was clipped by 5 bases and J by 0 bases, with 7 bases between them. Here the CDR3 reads CASSRLVNTEAFF. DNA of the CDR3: TGTGCCAGCAGCCGTCTTGTGAACACTGAAGCTTTCTTT.

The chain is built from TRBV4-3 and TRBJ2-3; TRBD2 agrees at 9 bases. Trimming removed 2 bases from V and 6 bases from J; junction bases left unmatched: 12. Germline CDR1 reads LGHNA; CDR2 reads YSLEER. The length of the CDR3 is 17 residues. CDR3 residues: CASSQLDAGGPLDTQYF. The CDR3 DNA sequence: TGCGCCAGCAGCCAATTGGATGCGGGAGGGCCGTTGGATACGCAGTATTTT.

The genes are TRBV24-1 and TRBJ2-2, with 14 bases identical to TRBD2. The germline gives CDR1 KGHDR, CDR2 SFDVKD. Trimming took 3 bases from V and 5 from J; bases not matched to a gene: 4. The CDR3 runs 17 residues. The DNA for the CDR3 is TGTGCCACCAGTGATGGACTAGCGGGAGGATCTACCGGGGAGCTGTTTTTT. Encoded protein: CATSDGLAGGSTGELFF.